This T cell receptor (beta chain) derives from a study of shared clonotypes between healthy human individuals (dated by TCRdb to 2020 to 2022). Regarding the research as a whole: Two women and a few men aged 18 to 49 years were included in the cohort. Per donor, three plates each were used for CD4 naive and CD4 memory, two for CD8 naive, and one for CD8 memory. To estimate repertoire size and how much clonotypes are shared between individuals, the study performed deep sequencing of blood TCR repertoires from five healthy adults. To increase sequencing depth and limit assay-specific biases, TCR repertoire library preparation and sequencing were carried out by different laboratories using diverse techniques. Per donor, leukapheresis produced somewhere between about 0.85 and 9.5 billion PBMCs.

CDR1 SGHDN and CDR2 FVKESK are derived from the germline V gene. The CDR3 contains 16 residues, cysteine and phenylalanine counted. Only the CDR3 DNA is retained, 48 bases long and in frame from the first base. At the junction V is shortened by 3 bases and J by 1 base; bases outside the gene matches: 5. Using the deep immunoSEQ assay, TCR CDR3 regions were amplified from genomic DNA by multiplex PCR. Genomic DNA extracted from each cell subset was distributed evenly over all wells of several immunoSEQ 96-well plates, and each plate served as one replicate. For sorted subsets, around 200 ng genomic DNA, equal to 30,000 or so T cell genomes, was loaded into each replicate PCR. Purified libraries were measured with a Qubit 3.0 fluorometer, size-checked on a Bioanalyzer 2100, and measured again with the KAPA Library Quantification kit. Each immunoSEQ 96-well plate was sequenced on its own single-read 150-cycle Illumina NextSeq 550 flow cell. Per the authors' processing: Because the immunoSEQ output included only junctional sequences and no quality scores, the filtering could not be the same as the filtering used for full-length reads. Sequences were annotated with PyIR, a Python wrapper for IgBLAST v1.9, and V/J genes and CDR3 were assigned using IMGT germline references. Reads were removed for weak V/J assignments (E-value above 1e-6), missing CDR3, stop codons, out-of-frame junctions, or ambiguous translated residues. V3J clonotypes were defined by identical inferred V gene, J gene, and CDR3 amino acid sequence. To compute the percentage overlap between repertoires, the number of shared unique clonotypes was divided by the size of the smaller repertoire. RTK rarefaction, the Chao1 estimator, and Recon v2.1 estimates of unobserved clonotypes were used to assess repertoire richness. Generation probabilities for all TCRbeta clonotypes obtained by the gDNA method from a handful of donors were computed using OLGA. TCRdb re-hosts the immuneACCESS table, in-frame sequences only. Its copies lack some clones; in the studies checked, an unresolved V gene accounts for under half of them, and the cause for the rest is not known. Clonal size and the V and J genes are those of that table, whereas D and trimming came from the DNA. In this sample the table shows around 2.1 million clones, approximately 94% of which occur a single time. Of the sample, 1.5% to 2% falls within the top ten clones.

CD8 naive samples consisted of CD45RO-negative cells that were positively selected for CCR7, yielding a CD45RA+CCR7+ population without TemRA cells. The donors were healthy, HIV-negative adults with no recently reported acute infections or vaccinations. All donors were Caucasian adults living in Nashville, Tennessee, USA. After blood collection by leukapheresis, PBMCs were isolated using Ficoll-Histopaque density gradient centrifugation and then cryopreserved in the vapor phase of liquid nitrogen. Purity and quantity of every magnetically sorted T cell population were checked by analytical flow cytometry. Genomic DNA was isolated from every sorted fraction and measured by UV absorbance on a Nanodrop 2000c. What the study reported, not specific to this receptor: Incomplete sequencing was indicated by rarefaction of sorted-subset datasets, despite the large sequencing depth. The small number of donors limited the genetic and exposure-history diversity represented. Naive subsets generally had larger estimated clonotype richness than memory subsets did. Sharing across several donors was observed for about 4.8% of naive CD4, over 3% of naive CD8, 2% to 2.5% of memory CD4, and roughly 0.4% of memory CD8 clonotypes. Pairwise subsampling indicated that sequencing depth was expected to affect the degree of clonotype sharing among donors. Only blood was sampled, and tissue TCR repertoires likely differ from those in blood. Clonotypes shared by all four sorted-subset donors showed higher generation probabilities than non-shared clonotypes.

As to this clone: Its antigen is unknown. Base quality data are lacking; no much larger clone is found one base away.

Sequencing input: naive CD8+ T cells from PBMCs. The meaning of the sample's cell subset or site label: CD45RA+CCR7+. The chain joins TRBV14 to TRBJ1-3; 8 junctional bases match TRBD1. The receptor was derived from a man between 18 and 29 years old in good health. Some clones in this sample may be carry-over from other donors' samples. The CDR3 protein is CASSHRTGPSGNTIYF. The base sequence is TGTGCCAGCAGCCACAGGACAGGGCCGTCTGGAAACACCATATATTTT.